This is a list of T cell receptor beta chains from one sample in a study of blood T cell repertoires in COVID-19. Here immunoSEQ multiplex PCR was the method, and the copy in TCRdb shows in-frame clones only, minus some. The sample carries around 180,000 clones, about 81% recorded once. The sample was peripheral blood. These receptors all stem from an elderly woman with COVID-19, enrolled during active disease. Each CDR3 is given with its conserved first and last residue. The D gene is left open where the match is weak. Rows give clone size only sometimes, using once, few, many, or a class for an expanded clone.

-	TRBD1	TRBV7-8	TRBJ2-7	TGTGCCAGCAGCTACTCTGGACAGGGATCTTACGAGCAGTACTTC	CASSYSGQGSYEQYF
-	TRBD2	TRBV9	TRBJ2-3	TGTGCCAGCAGCGAGAAAGTAGCGGGGGGCTCCGATACGCAGTATTTT	CASSEKVAGGSDTQYF
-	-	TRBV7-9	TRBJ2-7	TGTGCCAGCAGCGCTAGAGGGGGATTCTACGAGCAGTACTTC	CASSARGGFYEQYF
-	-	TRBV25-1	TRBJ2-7	TGTGCCAGCAGTGAAAAACAGCCGGGAGAGCAGTACTTC	CASSEKQPGEQYF
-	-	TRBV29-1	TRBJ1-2	TGCAGCGTTGAAGGAGCGGGGGCTGGTTATGGCTACACCTTC	CSVEGAGAGYGYTF
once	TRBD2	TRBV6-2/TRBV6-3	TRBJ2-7	TGTGCCAGCAGTTACGGGGGGGGTGCCTACGAGCAGTACTTC	CASSYGGGAYEQYF
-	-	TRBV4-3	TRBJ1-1	TGCGCCAGCAGCCCGAGGGACACTCACACTGAAGCTTTCTTT	CASSPRDTHTEAFF
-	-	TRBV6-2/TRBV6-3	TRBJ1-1	TGTGCCAGCAGCCCGGACGGGATAAACACTGAAGCTTTCTTT	CASSPDGINTEAFF
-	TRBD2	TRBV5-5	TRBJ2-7	TGTGCCAGCAGCCAACCCCCGACTAGCGGGAGCTACGAGCAGTACTTC	CASSQPPTSGSYEQYF
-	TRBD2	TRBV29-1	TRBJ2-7	TGCAGTGCTAGCGGGACCTACGAGCAGTACTTC	CSASGTYEQYF
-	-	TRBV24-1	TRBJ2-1	TGTGCCACCAGTGATTCCGCCCGAGGAGCAGAGGATGAGCAGTTCTTC	CATSDSARGAEDEQFF
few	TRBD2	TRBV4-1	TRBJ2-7	TGCGCCAGCAGCCAACTAGCGGGTCTCTCCTACGAGCAGTACTTC	CASSQLAGLSYEQYF
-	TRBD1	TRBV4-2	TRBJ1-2	TGTGCCAGCAGCCGGGGACAGGGCTATGGCTACACCTTC	CASSRGQGYGYTF
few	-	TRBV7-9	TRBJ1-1	TGTGCCAGCAGCTTACAGGTCACTGAAGCTTTCTTT	CASSLQVTEAFF
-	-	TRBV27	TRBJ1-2	TGTGCCAGCAGTTTACTAAGGACAGCCGGCTATGGCTACACCTTC	CASSLLRTAGYGYTF
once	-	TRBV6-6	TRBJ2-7	TGTGCCAGCAGTTACTCGTACGGCTACGAGCAGTACTTC	CASSYSYGYEQYF
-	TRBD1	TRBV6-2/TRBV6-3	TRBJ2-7	TGTGCCAGCAGTTTCACAGGACAGGGGCCCTACGAGCAGTACTTC	CASSFTGQGPYEQYF
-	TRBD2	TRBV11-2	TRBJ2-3	TGTGCCAGCAGCTTAAAGCGGGAGGGGGATACGCAGTATTTT	CASSLKREGDTQYF
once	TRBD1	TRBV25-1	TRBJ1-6	TGTGCCAGCAGTGAATACAGGGGACAGGGGGACTTGGTCCCCCTCCACTTT	CASSEYRGQGDLVPLHF
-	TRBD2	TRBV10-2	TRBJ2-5	TGCGCCAGCAGCCCAGCGGGGCGACAGGAGACCCAGTACTTC	CASSPAGRQETQYF
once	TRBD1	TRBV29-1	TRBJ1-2	TGCAGCGTTGACGAACAGGGGACGGGCTATGGCTACACCTTC	CSVDEQGTGYGYTF
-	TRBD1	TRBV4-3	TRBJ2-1	TGCGCCAGCAGCCAAGAAAGGCAGGGGGTAAGGAATGAGCAGTTCTTC	CASSQERQGVRNEQFF
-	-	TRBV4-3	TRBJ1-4	TGCGCCAGCAGCCAAGTAGCAACTAATGAAAAACTGTTTTTT	CASSQVATNEKLFF